A selection of T cell receptor beta chains follows, all from one sample in a study of shared clonotypes between healthy human individuals. Libraries were prepared by immunoSEQ multiplex PCR; TCRdb keeps only in-frame clonotypes and omits some of them. The table shows roughly 1.4 million clones, with 97% to 99% occurring only once. The sample comprised naive CD4+ T cells sorted from blood. All receptors derive from a man under 40 in good health. CDR3s include the opening cysteine and the closing phenylalanine or tryptophan. Fields, in order: clone size, V gene, D gene, J gene, CDR3 protein, CDR3 DNA. A D gene is named only where the DNA matches it firmly. Clone size is not always given. Where it is, it says once, few, many or a class for expanded clones.

clone_size: NA; v_call: TRBV18; d_call: NA; j_call: TRBJ1-5; cdr3_aa: CASSVTLQGTTSNQPQHF; cdr3_nt: TGTGCCAGCTCAGTCACGTTACAAGGGACGACGAGCAATCAGCCCCAGCATTTT
clone_size: NA; v_call: TRBV15; d_call: NA; j_call: TRBJ2-5; cdr3_aa: CATSRDAGSETQYF; cdr3_nt: TGTGCCACCAGCAGAGATGCGGGGTCGGAGACCCAGTACTTC
clone_size: NA; v_call: TRBV11-3; d_call: NA; j_call: TRBJ2-1; cdr3_aa: CASSLDNEQFF; cdr3_nt: TGTGCCAGCAGCTTAGACAATGAGCAGTTCTTC
clone_size: NA; v_call: TRBV7-9; d_call: NA; j_call: TRBJ2-2; cdr3_aa: CASSPSRNTGELFF; cdr3_nt: TGTGCCAGCAGCCCTAGTCGGAACACCGGGGAGCTGTTTTTT
clone_size: once; v_call: TRBV7-6; d_call: NA; j_call: TRBJ1-5; cdr3_aa: CASSLGPNQPQHF; cdr3_nt: TGTGCCAGCAGCTTGGGCCCCAATCAGCCCCAGCATTTT
clone_size: NA; v_call: TRBV9; d_call: TRBD2; j_call: TRBJ2-7; cdr3_aa: CASSVDQGLASEQYF; cdr3_nt: TGTGCCAGCAGCGTAGACCAGGGACTAGCTAGCGAGCAGTACTTC
clone_size: once; v_call: TRBV2; d_call: NA; j_call: TRBJ2-5; cdr3_aa: CASGTLRETQYF; cdr3_nt: TGTGCCAGTGGGACACTCCGAGAGACCCAGTACTTC
clone_size: NA; v_call: TRBV19; d_call: NA; j_call: TRBJ2-4; cdr3_aa: CASSATVAKNIQYF; cdr3_nt: TGTGCCAGTAGTGCGACAGTAGCCAAAAACATTCAGTACTTC
clone_size: NA; v_call: TRBV5-6; d_call: NA; j_call: TRBJ1-1; cdr3_aa: CASSLKGPPNAEAFF; cdr3_nt: TGTGCCAGCAGCTTAAAGGGACCGCCGAATGCTGAAGCTTTCTTT
clone_size: NA; v_call: TRBV30; d_call: TRBD2; j_call: TRBJ2-1; cdr3_aa: CAWSGGRTSYNEQFF; cdr3_nt: TGTGCCTGGAGTGGCGGGAGGACCTCCTACAATGAGCAGTTCTTC
clone_size: NA; v_call: TRBV29-1; d_call: NA; j_call: TRBJ2-5; cdr3_aa: CSVYGNQETQYF; cdr3_nt: TGCAGCGTTTACGGTAACCAAGAGACCCAGTACTTC
clone_size: NA; v_call: TRBV19; d_call: NA; j_call: TRBJ2-5; cdr3_aa: CASSTLTGNRMSQYF; cdr3_nt: TGTGCCAGTAGTACTCTCACAGGGAACCGGATGAGCCAGTACTTC
clone_size: NA; v_call: TRBV10-2; d_call: TRBD1; j_call: TRBJ1-2; cdr3_aa: CASSVPGQGLNGYTF; cdr3_nt: TGCGCCAGCAGTGTCCCGGGACAGGGATTAAATGGCTACACCTTC
clone_size: NA; v_call: TRBV7-9; d_call: TRBD2; j_call: TRBJ2-1; cdr3_aa: CASSFNSGDSYNEQFF; cdr3_nt: TGTGCCAGCAGCTTCAATAGCGGGGACTCCTACAATGAGCAGTTCTTC
clone_size: NA; v_call: TRBV27; d_call: NA; j_call: TRBJ2-5; cdr3_aa: CASSYYRGEETQYF; cdr3_nt: TGTGCCAGCTCTTATTACAGAGGGGAAGAGACCCAGTACTTC
clone_size: NA; v_call: TRBV25-1; d_call: NA; j_call: TRBJ2-6; cdr3_aa: CASSPLLSGANVLTF; cdr3_nt: TGTGCCAGCAGCCCTCTGTTGTCTGGGGCCAACGTCCTGACTTTC
clone_size: NA; v_call: TRBV28; d_call: NA; j_call: TRBJ1-5; cdr3_aa: CASSSTLGPQHF; cdr3_nt: TGTGCCAGCAGTTCCACCCTCGGGCCCCAGCATTTT
clone_size: NA; v_call: TRBV5-1; d_call: NA; j_call: TRBJ2-7; cdr3_aa: CASSLLQGSSYEQYF; cdr3_nt: TGCGCCAGCAGCTTGTTACAGGGTTCCTCCTACGAGCAGTACTTC
clone_size: NA; v_call: TRBV27; d_call: NA; j_call: TRBJ1-1; cdr3_aa: CASSSGRTEAFF; cdr3_nt: TGTGCCAGCAGTTCAGGGCGCACTGAAGCTTTCTTT
clone_size: NA; v_call: TRBV5-4; d_call: NA; j_call: TRBJ2-2; cdr3_aa: CASSLNRGGNGELFF; cdr3_nt: TGTGCCAGCAGCTTGAACAGGGGGGGAAACGGGGAGCTGTTTTTT
clone_size: NA; v_call: TRBV29-1; d_call: NA; j_call: TRBJ2-7; cdr3_aa: CSATSAPIYEQYF; cdr3_nt: TGCAGCGCCACTAGTGCACCTATATACGAGCAGTACTTC
clone_size: once; v_call: TRBV6-5; d_call: NA; j_call: TRBJ1-5; cdr3_aa: CASSRSGYSNQPQHF; cdr3_nt: TGTGCCAGCAGTCGCAGTGGGTATAGCAATCAGCCCCAGCATTTT
clone_size: NA; v_call: TRBV28; d_call: TRBD1; j_call: TRBJ2-7; cdr3_aa: CASMMDRVVYEQYF; cdr3_nt: TGTGCCAGCATGATGGACAGGGTCGTCTACGAGCAGTACTTC
clone_size: NA; v_call: TRBV28; d_call: NA; j_call: TRBJ2-1; cdr3_aa: CASSLDDNEQFF; cdr3_nt: TGTGCCAGCAGTTTAGACGACAATGAGCAGTTCTTC
clone_size: NA; v_call: TRBV5-1; d_call: NA; j_call: TRBJ1-5; cdr3_aa: CASSSLPGPSNQPQHF; cdr3_nt: TGCGCCAGCAGTTCGTTACCGGGACCTAGCAATCAGCCCCAGCATTTT
clone_size: NA; v_call: TRBV5-1; d_call: NA; j_call: TRBJ1-3; cdr3_aa: CASSLGQDSGNTIYF; cdr3_nt: TGCGCCAGCAGCTTGGGACAGGATTCTGGAAACACCATATATTTT
clone_size: NA; v_call: TRBV29-1; d_call: TRBD2; j_call: TRBJ2-1; cdr3_aa: CSVDSAGGGYNEQFF; cdr3_nt: TGCAGCGTTGACTCGGCGGGAGGGGGCTACAATGAGCAGTTCTTC